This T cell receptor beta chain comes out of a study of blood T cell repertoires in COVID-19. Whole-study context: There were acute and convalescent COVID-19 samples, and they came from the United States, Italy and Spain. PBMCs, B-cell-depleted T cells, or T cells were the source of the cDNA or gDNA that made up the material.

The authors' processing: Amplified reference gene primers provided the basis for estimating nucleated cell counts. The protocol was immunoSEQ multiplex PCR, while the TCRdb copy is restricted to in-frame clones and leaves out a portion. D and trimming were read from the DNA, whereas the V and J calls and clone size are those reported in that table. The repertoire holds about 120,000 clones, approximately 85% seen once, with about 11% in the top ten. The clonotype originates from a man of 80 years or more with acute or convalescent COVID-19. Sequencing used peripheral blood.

CDR3 sequence reads: CASSSQTGGNQPQHF. Here the CDR3 DNA reads TGTGCCAGCAGCTCCCAAACAGGGGGCAATCAGCCCCAGCATTTT. The V gene is TRBV28, the J gene TRBJ1-5, with TRBD1 identical over 7 bases. The V gene end was trimmed by 6 bases and the J gene end by 2 bases; junction bases not matched to a gene: 7. The CDR3 sequence is 15 residues long. CDR1 MDHEN and CDR2 SYDVKM come from the germline V gene.